Listed below are T cell receptor beta chains from one sample, sequenced in a study of blood T cell repertoires in COVID-19. The data were produced by immunoSEQ multiplex PCR, yet TCRdb's version contains in-frame clones alone and is incomplete. The sample has under 150,000 clones; almost 80% are singletons. Sample: peripheral blood. The receptors stem from a human donor in a cohort sampled during active COVID-19. Each CDR3 is given without its conserved first and last residue. The order of the fields is D gene, J gene, V gene, clone size, CDR3 protein. The D gene is left open where the match is weak. Not every row has a clone size; where given, it reads once, few, many or a size class.

.	TRBJ2-5	TRBV29-1	.	SVTDWEQETQY
.	TRBJ2-5	TRBV29-1	few	SVEIPDGVIQETQY
.	TRBJ2-4	TRBV28	once	ASSLLEPKNIQY
TRBD1	TRBJ2-7	TRBV11-2	.	ASSREAGGSYEQY
.	TRBJ1-5	TRBV11-2	.	ASSRAGGQPQH
TRBD1	TRBJ2-7	TRBV28	.	ASRLSGQVYEQY
TRBD1	TRBJ2-7	TRBV7-2	.	ASSLDRGGSYEQY
TRBD1	TRBJ1-1	TRBV9	.	ASSAGGYTEAF
.	TRBJ2-2	TRBV27	.	ASITPRSGGSTGELF
TRBD1	TRBJ1-3	TRBV29-1	few	SSARGSSGNTIY
.	TRBJ2-6	TRBV7-2	.	ASSLNIGAGANVLT
.	TRBJ2-5	TRBV21-1	.	ASSLRPGVGETQY
.	TRBJ1-1	TRBV27	.	ASSPSGTMNTEAF
TRBD2	TRBJ2-1	TRBV14	.	ASSQVAGAPYNEQF
TRBD2	TRBJ2-1	TRBV11-2	few	ASSSRTSGGVEQF
.	TRBJ1-2	TRBV19	.	ASSSRLEGYT
.	TRBJ2-5	TRBV9	.	ASSVAGEKTQY
.	TRBJ1-2	TRBV3-1/TRBV3-2	.	ASSRRTGQTDGYT
.	TRBJ1-2	TRBV7-2	.	ASSLALYASRRDYGYT
.	TRBJ2-2	TRBV5-1	.	ASSLNTGELF
.	TRBJ1-1	TRBV21-1	.	ASSRPPGNTEAF
.	TRBJ2-5	TRBV5-8	.	ASSLDGKTQY
.	TRBJ1-5	TRBV28	once	ASSLSYSNQPQH
TRBD1	TRBJ1-2	TRBV4-1	.	ASSQDIWDRGSGYT
TRBD2	TRBJ2-1	TRBV13	.	ASSLGHAGGGVNEQF
TRBD1	TRBJ1-1	TRBV6-2/TRBV6-3	.	ASSWTGGGTEAF
.	TRBJ2-3	TRBV24-1	once	ATRSRNTDTQY
.	TRBJ2-1	TRBV5-1	few	ASSPQGINEQF
TRBD1	TRBJ1-4	TRBV2	.	ASSRRDRGEKLF
TRBD2	TRBJ2-3	TRBV29-1	.	SVSGTSTDTQY
.	TRBJ2-6	TRBV30	.	AWTQGSGANVLT
.	TRBJ2-5	TRBV5-4	.	ASSLGSTYIETQY
.	TRBJ2-1	TRBV12-1	.	ASSFLRDSYNEQF
.	TRBJ1-2	TRBV6-5	.	ASSYSRYYGYT
.	TRBJ1-2	TRBV3-1/TRBV3-2	.	ASSQDWKGIYT
.	TRBJ1-4	TRBV28	.	ASSLGVSGFGNEKLF
TRBD1	TRBJ2-2	TRBV5-8	.	ASSLAVGTGSDTGELF
.	TRBJ1-5	TRBV6-2/TRBV6-3	.	ASSTGTWWEH
.	TRBJ2-1	TRBV7-2	.	ASSLGGRRLASNEQF
TRBD2	TRBJ2-5	TRBV7-3	.	ASSRVAGGYETQY
.	TRBJ2-1	TRBV27	.	ASSSAGGNEQF
TRBD1	TRBJ1-2	TRBV2	.	ASRFGQVEGYT
TRBD2	TRBJ2-1	TRBV10-2	.	ASSDRLAGSLFYSYNEQF
.	TRBJ2-7	TRBV6-2/TRBV6-3	.	ASSLNYEQY
.	TRBJ2-7	TRBV6-2/TRBV6-3	.	ASSQGGEQY
.	TRBJ2-7	TRBV9	.	ASSVDPRGVYEQY
TRBD2	TRBJ2-7	TRBV7-2	.	ASSFQTSGGAGSYEQY
.	TRBJ1-3	TRBV7-2	.	ASSLDLRVTGNTIY
.	TRBJ2-7	TRBV25-1	many	ASSENRDPYEQY
TRBD2	TRBJ2-1	TRBV10-3	once	ATRGETYNEQF
TRBD2	TRBJ2-6	TRBV4-2	.	ASSPGTSGGAGANVLT
TRBD2	TRBJ2-1	TRBV3-1/TRBV3-2	.	ASSQLLAGGVDEQF
.	TRBJ1-2	TRBV5-1	.	ASSPLARNYGYT
TRBD1	TRBJ2-1	TRBV28	.	ASSTGESTINEQF
TRBD1	TRBJ2-2	TRBV11-3	.	ASSPGQGTVTGELF
.	TRBJ1-1	TRBV6-4	.	ASSATANTEAF
TRBD1	TRBJ2-1	TRBV7-3	.	ASSSNGGRGIDEQF